The 27 T cell receptor beta chains in this list originate from one sample, sequenced in a study of blood T cells in healthy people across ages. Primers used in a second PCR of roughly 7 to 11 cycles were a sample-barcoded 5' primer and a J-beta primer mix. Using its own MiXCR run on the 5' RACE reads, TCRdb lists one record per CDR3 protein. The top ten clones hold approximately 17% of a sample with more than 500,000 distinct CDR3 sequences, 27% of them seen once. Specimen: blood. The receptors were gathered from a woman in her seventies in good health.

There are a few counts of this clonotype. This chain uses TRBV4-2 with TRBJ1-1; the D is unclear. The CDR3 is 16 amino acids. In germline, CDR1 is LGHNA, CDR2 YNFKEQ. With 0 bases removed from V and 1 base from J, the gap between germline ends came to 12 bases. CDR3 sequence: CASSQEDSGWNTEAFF. In DNA, the CDR3 is TGTGCCAGCAGCCAAGAAGATTCAGGTTGGAACACTGAAGCTTTCTTT.

The CDR3: CASSTLGQGGETQYF. In DNA form, the CDR3 reads TGCGCCAGCAGCACCCTCGGACAGGGAGGAGAGACCCAGTACTTC. This chain joins TRBV5-1 and TRBJ2-5; TRBD1 matches 8 bases. The CDR3 is 15 amino acids. J was trimmed by 4 bases and V by 4 bases; bases with no gene match: 9. Germline lookup yields CDR1 SGHRS and CDR2 YFSETQ.

The rearrangement uses TRBV30 and TRBJ1-2; 8 bases map to TRBD1. The CDR3 is 14 residues long. Unmatched junction bases numbered 8, after V lost 8 bases and J lost 0 bases. Per the germline V gene, CDR1 is GTSNPN and CDR2 is SVGIG (reference sequence). This chain's CDR3 is CAGTGEGANYGYTF. The CDR3 DNA follows: TGTGCCGGGACAGGAGAAGGGGCTAACTATGGCTACACCTTC. The full variable domain, with the rest looked up from reference TRBV30 and TRBJ1-2, is SQTIHQWPATLVQPVGSPLSLECTVEGTSNPNLYWYRQAAGRGLQLLFYSVGIGQISSEVPQNLSASRPQDRQFILSSKKLLLSDSGFYLCAGTGEGANYGYTFGSGTRLTVV.

The table lists this clonotype with a few counts. This chain joins TRBV11-2 and TRBJ2-5; D gene unclear. TRBJ2-1 explains the end of the DNA better; the J call may be wrong. There are 16 residues in the CDR3. From germline, CDR1 is SGHAT and CDR2 FQNNGV. This CDR3 reads CASSPSQSSWGNEQFF. In nucleotides, the CDR3 is TGTGCCAGCAGCCCCTCCCAGTCGTCCTGGGGCAATGAGCAGTTCTTC.

A note on this clonotype: Sequence at one end of the junction differs from germline and may be a read error. CDR3 nucleotides: TGTGCCAGCAGCCGGACTAGCGGGGGGGCGGAGCTGCTTTTT. This codes for CASSRTSGGAELLF. The chain carries TRBV7-2 and TRBJ2-2, with TRBD2 identical over 15 bases. There are 14 residues in the CDR3. From germline, CDR1 is SGHTA and CDR2 FQGNSA.

The V call is TRBV12-3 or TRBV12-4, the J call TRBJ2-2, with D possibly being TRBD1 or TRBD2 (5 bases each). V was shortened by 5 bases and J by 8 bases, with 18 bases between the two germline ends. The CDR3 totals 15 residues. DNA of the CDR3: TGTGCCAGCAGTACGGGACGCGCTTCCGTAGGGGAGCTGTTTTTT. It is translated as CASSTGRASVGELFF.

On this clonotype itself: A read error is possible here, since a much larger clone lies one base away. This sequence joins TRBV4-3 and TRBJ1-4; D gene ambiguous. This CDR3 comprises 15 residues. Germline V gene data show CDR1 as LGHNA and CDR2 as YSLEER. CDR3 coding DNA: TGCGCCAGCAGCCGCGGGAGAACAACTAATGAAGAACTGTTTTTT. This gives the protein CASSRGRTTNEELFF.

The genes are TRBV29-1 and TRBJ2-3; tentative D call: TRBD1 (6 bases). V was trimmed by 6 bases and J by 1 base, leaving 17 bases between them. This CDR3 region has 15 residues. Germline loops: CDR1 SQVTM, CDR2 ANQGSEA. The CDR3 protein is CSVAADRDGTDTQYF. The DNA for the CDR3 is TGCAGCGTCGCGGCGGACAGAGATGGCACAGATACGCAGTATTTT.

This clonotype was seen a handful of times. This chain joins TRBV7-2 and TRBJ2-7; TRBD2 matches 11 bases. The CDR3 consists of 15 residues. Trimming took 5 bases from V and 3 from J; bases not matched to a gene: 6. The germline gives CDR1 SGHTA, CDR2 FQGNSA. The CDR3 DNA is TGTGCCAGCAGCCGTACCGGGACTAGCGGCTACGAGCAGTACTTC. Protein: CASSRTGTSGYEQYF.

This clonotype showed up just a few times. Here the CDR3 omits its conserved ending phenylalanine or tryptophan, so a read error is the likely source. V usage is TRBV4-1 and J usage is TRBJ1-5, with D perhaps TRBD1 (6 bases). Trimming removed 5 bases at V and 9 bases at J, with 14 bases between. From germline, CDR1 is MGHRA and CDR2 YSYEKL. The CDR3 covers 13 residues. CDR3 amino acids: CASSSRGDTPQHL. The CDR3 region has the DNA TGCGCCAGCAGCTCACGGGGGGACACGCCCCAGCATCTT.

The CDR3 nucleotides read TGTGCCAGCTCACCAAGACTAGCGGGGCGTAACAATGAGCAGTTCTTC. Its protein product is CASSPRLAGRNNEQFF. The genes are TRBV18 and TRBJ2-5; TRBD2 agrees at 11 bases. The DNA end is more similar to TRBJ2-1, so the J call may be wrong. Germline V CDR1 and CDR2: KGHSH, LQKENI. CDR3 length equals 16 residues.

In its sample, this clonotype was seen a few times. The gene calls are TRBV7-3 and TRBJ1-1; no firm D call. Germline values: CDR1 SGHTA, CDR2 FQGTGA. The V and J ends lost 5 bases and 0 bases respectively, with 10 bases between them. The CDR3 totals 14 residues. In DNA form, the CDR3 reads TGTGCCAGCAGCGTACAAAACATGAACACTGAAGCTTTCTTT. Amino acids: CASSVQNMNTEAFF.

This clonotype was counted ten times or more. The junction and the germline gene differ at one end; a read error may be behind it. The rearrangement links TRBV6-5 to TRBJ2-1; 8 bases line up with TRBD1. Germline V gene data show CDR1 as MNHEY and CDR2 as SVGAGI. This CDR3 has 15 residues. The CDR3 here is CASSTGTGSNNEQFF. CDR3 DNA: TGTGCCAGCAGTACGGGGACAGGCTCCAACAATGAGCAGTTCTTC.

The chain is built from TRBV7-2 and TRBJ1-2; TRBD1 might be the D (6 bases). Germline CDR1 is SGHTA and CDR2 is FQGNSA. V was clipped by 1 base and J by 7 bases, with 22 bases between them. The CDR3 has 17 residues. The CDR3 nucleotides are TGTGCCAGCAGCTTAGTAACAGGGTCTTACATTCTGGGTGGCTACACCTTC. This gives the protein CASSLVTGSYILGGYTF.

J is TRBJ1-2 and V is TRBV20-1, with 7 positions matching TRBD1. The CDR3 length is 13 residues. CDR1 is DFQATT and CDR2 is SNEGSKA in the germline V gene (reference sequence). J lost 7 bases, V lost 3 bases, and 8 bases had no gene match. CDR3: CSARETGRGGYTF. The CDR3 DNA follows: TGCAGTGCTAGGGAGACAGGGAGGGGTGGCTACACCTTC.

This CDR3 reads CASSFRDPSPLYGYTF. The CDR3 DNA reads TGTGCCAGCAGCTTCCGGGACCCTAGCCCCCTCTATGGCTACACCTTC. This chain joins TRBV13 and TRBJ1-2; tentative D call: TRBD1 (5 bases). The CDR3 covers 16 residues. The ends were cut back, 3 bases at V and 4 bases at J, with 18 bases in the middle. From germline, CDR1 is PRHDT and CDR2 FYEKMQ (reference sequence).

The chain combines TRBV20-1 with TRBJ2-5; D call uncertain. V was pared by 3 bases and J by 2 bases, with 10 bases between. Germline V gene lookup returns CDR1 DFQATT and CDR2 SNEGSKA (reference sequence). The CDR3 runs 13 residues. CDR3 coding DNA: TGCAGTGCTAGGCATATGGGGCAAGAGACCCAGTACTTC. Protein product: CSARHMGQETQYF.

This clonotype was observed a few times. J is TRBJ1-5 and V is TRBV7-3; 7 positions match TRBD1. Germline V lookup: CDR1 SGHTA, CDR2 FQGTGA. V shed 2 bases and J 5 bases; nucleotides not matched to a gene: 3. This CDR3 spans 14 amino acids. Here the CDR3 reads CASSLSGGDQPQHF. CDR3 nucleotide sequence: TGTGCCAGCAGCTTATCAGGGGGGGATCAGCCCCAGCATTTT.

The chain recombines TRBV29-1 with TRBJ1-2; D call uncertain. Germline lookup yields CDR1 SQVTM and CDR2 ANQGSEA. Trimming left V 6 bases short and J 5 bases short, with 13 bases between. The CDR3 covers 12 residues. The CDR3 spells CSVDPSDYGYTF. CDR3 nucleotides: TGCAGCGTCGACCCCTCGGATTATGGCTACACCTTC.

CDR3 amino acids: CASSVGLAGSSTDTQYF. CDR3 DNA sequence: TGTGCCAGCAGCGTCGGACTAGCGGGCTCTAGCACAGATACGCAGTATTTT. The V call is TRBV9, the J call TRBJ2-3; the match to TRBD2 covers 11 bases. Unmatched junction bases numbered 5, after V lost 2 bases and J lost 0 bases. Germline V gene data show CDR1 as SGDLS and CDR2 as YYNGEE. This CDR3 is 17 amino acids long.

The J gene is TRBJ1-2, the V gene TRBV20-1; weak D call: TRBD1 (5 bases). The ends were cut back, 3 bases at V and 0 bases at J, with 5 bases in the middle. The CDR3 has 12 amino acids. CDR1 DFQATT and CDR2 SNEGSKA come from the germline V gene (reference sequence). The CDR3 bases are TGCAGTGCTAGGGGACCTAACTATGGCTACACCTTC. Residues: CSARGPNYGYTF.

This clonotype was seen more than once but under ten times. This chain links TRBV6-6 with TRBJ2-5, with D hard to call. In germline, CDR1 is MNHNY, CDR2 SVGAGI (reference sequence). The CDR3 covers 12 residues. Between the trimmed V and J ends, which lost 6 bases and 5 bases, there was a span of 10 bases. For the CDR3, the DNA is TGTGCCAGCAGCTACGCCCTGGAGACCCAGTACTTC. Protein product: CASSYALETQYF.

The chain links TRBV7-2 to TRBJ1-1; D uncertain. V dropped 3 bases and J dropped 3 bases, with 8 bases sitting between them. The CDR3 loop spans 13 amino acids. Germline CDR1 reads SGHTA; CDR2 reads FQGNSA. CDR3: CASSFLVDTEAFF. CDR3 nucleotide sequence: TGTGCCAGCAGCTTTTTAGTAGACACTGAAGCTTTCTTT.

The V and J genes are TRBV5-1 and TRBJ2-7; 13 bases match TRBD2. This CDR3 contains 15 residues. Germline V gives CDR1 SGHRS, CDR2 YFSETQ. V was clipped by 4 bases and J by 0 bases; unmatched bases: 1. CDR3 in DNA: TGCGCCAGCAGCGGACTAGCGGGGGACTCCTACGAGCAGTACTTC. This gives the protein CASSGLAGDSYEQYF. The complete variable domain, with remaining parts taken from reference TRBV5-1 and TRBJ2-7, reads KAGVTQTPRYLIKTRGQQVTLSCSPISGHRSVSWYQQTPGQGLQFLFEYFSETQRNKGNFPGRFSGRQFSNSRSEMNVSTLELGDSALYLCASSGLAGDSYEQYFGPGTRLTVT.

V gene TRBV9 combines with J gene TRBJ1-4; the match to TRBD1 covers 9 bases. The CDR3 totals 19 residues. The V and J ends lost 0 bases and 5 bases, in that order; junction bases with no gene match: 14. Germline V gives CDR1 SGDLS, CDR2 YYNGEE. The CDR3: CASSVDTGTGSAPNEKLFF. The CDR3, as DNA: TGTGCCAGCAGCGTAGACACCGGGACAGGGTCTGCCCCCAATGAAAAACTGTTTTTT.

The rearrangement uses TRBV11-2 and TRBJ2-3; 9 bases line up with TRBD2. The CDR3 runs to 17 residues. Germline-derived CDR1 and CDR2 are SGHAT and FQNNGV. J lost 2 bases, V lost 5 bases, and 11 bases had no gene match. Here the CDR3 DNA reads TGTGCCAGCAGCCTAAGATCTAGCGGGGATATCACAGATACGCAGTATTTT. Translated, it gives CASSLRSSGDITDTQYF.

The chain combines TRBV4-3 with TRBJ2-3; a weak D match, TRBD2 (6 bases). CDR3 length: 14 amino acids. Trimming took 0 bases from V and 4 from J, leaving 8 bases between them. Germline CDR1 reads LGHNA; CDR2 reads YSLEER. CDR3 protein: CASSQDTGADTQYF. CDR3 bases: TGCGCCAGCAGCCAAGATACGGGGGCAGATACGCAGTATTTT.